Following are 21 T cell receptor beta chains from one sample sequenced in a study of blood T cell repertoires in COVID-19. Sequencing was performed with immunoSEQ multiplex PCR; in TCRdb, only in-frame clones are kept and a portion is missing. The sample has about 190,000 clones, 75% to 90% seen once; the top ten hold around 1.1%. Sequenced: peripheral blood. These receptors all come from a man in his thirties or forties with acute or convalescent COVID-19.

This clone was found many times. The CDR3, as DNA: TGTGCCAGCAGTGACACAGCGGGAACCTACAATGAGCAGTTCTTC. It translates to CASSDTAGTYNEQFF. The chain couples TRBV6-4 to TRBJ2-1; 7 bases are a match to TRBD2. Germline CDR1 reads MRHNA; CDR2 reads SNTAGT. The junction had 3 bases not matched to a gene; V was cut back by 2 bases and J by 2 bases. This CDR3 is 15 amino acids long.

The chain couples TRBV30 to TRBJ2-2, with D tentatively TRBD2 (6 bases). Trimming removed 7 bases from V and 2 bases from J, with 14 bases in between. The CDR3 extends over 14 amino acids. The germline V gene encodes CDR1 GTSNPN and CDR2 SVGIG (reference sequence). The CDR3 here is CALGVAVNTGELFF. CDR3 nucleotide sequence: TGTGCCTTAGGGGTAGCGGTAAACACCGGGGAGCTGTTTTTT.

The CDR3 bases are TGTGCCAGCAGCCATCCTATGGACAACTTTGAAGCTTTCTTT. This codes for CASSHPMDNFEAFF. This sequence joins TRBV28 and TRBJ1-1; D is perhaps TRBD1 (5 bases). Looked up from germline, CDR1 is MDHEN and CDR2 is SYDVKM. CDR3 size: 14 residues. Trimming took off 6 bases at V and 7 bases at J, with 18 bases between the two ends. Drawing the rest from reference TRBV28 and TRBJ1-1, the complete variable domain is DVKVTQSSRYLVKRTGEKVFLECVQDMDHENMFWYRQDPGLGLRLIYFSYDVKMKEKGDIPEGYSVSREKKERFSLILESASTNQTSMYLCASSHPMDNFEAFFGQGTRLTVV.

The gene calls are TRBV6-2 or TRBV6-3 and TRBJ2-7; maybe TRBD2 (7 bases). The germline gives CDR1 MNHEY, CDR2 SVGEGT. This CDR3 comprises 15 residues. Trimming took 0 bases from V and 4 from J, leaving 13 bases between them. CDR3: CASSYSTRGGYEQYF. In DNA form, the CDR3 reads TGTGCCAGCAGTTACTCGACCAGGGGAGGGTACGAGCAGTACTTC.

The rearrangement uses TRBV19 and TRBJ2-1; TRBD2 aligns across 13 bases. With 3 bases clipped from V and 9 bases from J, the junction kept 5 bases outside the gene matches. Germline values: CDR1 LNHDA, CDR2 SQIVND (reference sequence). The length of the CDR3 is 15 residues. In DNA, the CDR3 is TGTGCCAGTAGTATTCGACTAGCGGGGGGAAGTGAGCAGTTCTTC. Amino acids: CASSIRLAGGSEQFF. Together with reference TRBV19 and TRBJ2-1, the CDR3 gives the full variable domain: DGGITQSPKYLFRKEGQNVTLSCEQNLNHDAMYWYRQDPGQGLRLIYYSQIVNDFQKGDIAEGYSVSREKKESFPLTVTSAQKNPTAFYLCASSIRLAGGSEQFFGPGTRLTVL.

V gene TRBV19 combines with J gene TRBJ1-1, with 7 bases that match TRBD1. The germline V gene has CDR1 LNHDA and CDR2 SQIVND (reference sequence). The trim removed 7 bases at V and 5 bases at J, leaving 10 bases unmatched. This CDR3 has 14 residues. The CDR3 sequence: CASIPRDRGTEAFF. CDR3 nucleotide sequence: TGTGCCAGTATACCCCGGGACAGAGGGACTGAAGCTTTCTTT.

The V gene is TRBV7-9, the J gene TRBJ2-5, with 7 bases lining up with TRBD1. Losses at the gene ends were 5 bases for V and 2 bases for J; bases not matched to a gene: 8. The germline V gene encodes CDR1 SEHNR and CDR2 FQNEAQ (reference sequence). The CDR3 has 15 residues. CDR3 in amino acids: CASSRGWDRQETQYF. The CDR3 DNA follows: TGTGCCAGCAGCCGAGGTTGGGACAGACAAGAGACCCAGTACTTC.

This chain connects TRBV7-2 to TRBJ1-2, with no clear D. V lost 2 bases to trimming and J lost 6 bases, with 10 bases between them. The CDR3 is 13 residues long. Germline loops: CDR1 SGHTA, CDR2 FQGNSA. CDR3 DNA: TGTGCCAGCAGCTTATTTTTAGGAGATGGCTACACCTTC. It is translated as CASSLFLGDGYTF.

The chain uses TRBV27 and TRBJ1-1; D may be TRBD1 (6 bases). Germline CDR1 is MNHEY and CDR2 is SMNVEV (reference sequence). The CDR3 has 14 residues. The V end lost 6 bases, the J end lost 1 base, and 12 bases lay between the germline ends. CDR3 in amino acids: CASRTQGRNTEAFF. The CDR3 DNA is TGTGCCAGCAGGACCCAGGGGAGGAACACTGAAGCTTTCTTT.

J is TRBJ2-5 and V is TRBV3-1 (or the pseudogene TRBV3-2); D remains ambiguous. V was cut by 6 bases and J by 4 bases, with 12 bases left in between. The germline gives CDR1 LGHDT, CDR2 YNNKEL (reference sequence). This CDR3 has 13 amino acids. CDR3 DNA: TGTGCCAGCAGGCCAAGCGTTCGAGAGACCCAGTACTTC. Amino acid sequence: CASRPSVRETQYF.

This clone was observed once. The genes are TRBV28 and TRBJ2-3; 7 bases match TRBD1. The CDR3 totals 15 residues. V lost 3 bases, J lost 2 bases, and 5 bases stayed unmatched. Germline V gene data show CDR1 as MDHEN and CDR2 as SYDVKM. DNA for the CDR3: TGTGCCAGCAGTTTTTCAGGGGGAAACACAGATACGCAGTATTTT. Protein: CASSFSGGNTDTQYF.

This clone was picked up one time. V is TRBV19 and J is TRBJ1-5; a weak D match, TRBD1 (6 bases). The CDR3 runs to 15 residues. V lost 3 bases, J lost 5 bases, and 14 bases lay in between. The germline V gene has CDR1 LNHDA and CDR2 SQIVND (reference sequence). In DNA form, the CDR3 reads TGTGCCAGTAGTATTGGTCAGGGGAGCTATCAGCCCCAGCATTTT. Translating gives CASSIGQGSYQPQHF.

The gene calls are TRBV5-1 and TRBJ1-2, with a possible D match to TRBD1 (6 bases). Germline CDR1 is SGHRS and CDR2 is YFSETQ. The CDR3 runs to 13 residues. Trimming shortened V by 4 bases and J by 3 bases, and 10 bases separated the two germline ends. The CDR3 DNA reads TGCGCCAGCAGCGGGACACTGGACTATGGCTACACCTTC. Translated: CASSGTLDYGYTF. Looking up the rest from reference TRBV5-1 and TRBJ1-2 gives the full variable domain: KAGVTQTPRYLIKTRGQQVTLSCSPISGHRSVSWYQQTPGQGLQFLFEYFSETQRNKGNFPGRFSGRQFSNSRSEMNVSTLELGDSALYLCASSGTLDYGYTFGSGTRLTVV.

With regard to this clone: Other DNA sequences in the sample encode the same CDR3. The chain is built from TRBV9 and TRBJ1-6; maybe TRBD1 (5 bases). Trimming left V 4 bases short and J 3 bases short, with 11 bases between. Germline lookup yields CDR1 SGDLS and CDR2 YYNGEE. The CDR3 loop spans 15 amino acids. The CDR3 region is CASSTGDSYNSPLHF. CDR3 DNA: TGTGCCAGCAGCACGGGGGATAGCTATAATTCACCCCTCCACTTT.

The rearrangement uses TRBV28 and TRBJ2-7; TRBD2 agrees at 9 bases. Trimming cost V 3 bases and J 13 bases; bases outside gene matches: 19. This CDR3 has 16 residues. Germline V lookup: CDR1 MDHEN, CDR2 SYDVKM. The DNA of the CDR3 is TGTGCCAGCAGTTTCGGTGGAGCGGGGGGTTTCTTGAGTCATTACTTC. Its translation is CASSFGGAGGFLSHYF.

This chain joins TRBV28 and TRBJ2-1; 12 positions agree with TRBD1. The V gene end was trimmed by 6 bases and the J gene end by 5 bases; junction bases not matched to a gene: 8. Germline V gives CDR1 MDHEN, CDR2 SYDVKM. CDR3 length equals 16 residues. The CDR3 coding sequence is TGTGCCAGCAGCTCCCCGGGACAGGGGGCGAACAATGAGCAGTTCTTC. It translates to CASSSPGQGANNEQFF.

V usage is TRBV4-1 and J usage is TRBJ2-1; TRBD1 matches at 10 bases. Germline CDR1 is MGHRA and CDR2 is YSYEKL. The CDR3 spans 22 residues. Trimming removed 3 bases from V and 2 bases from J; junction bases left unmatched: 22. CDR3 bases: TGCGCCAGCAGCCATAGTACCGTCGCCAGAGGGACAGGGGCGAACCCCTACAATGAGCAGTTCTTC. This gives the protein CASSHSTVARGTGANPYNEQFF.

The chain combines TRBV4-1 with TRBJ1-2, with a possible D match to TRBD1 (5 bases). This CDR3 is 16 amino acids long. The germline V gene has CDR1 MGHRA and CDR2 YSYEKL. V lost 2 bases to trimming and J lost 4 bases, with 17 bases between them. CDR3 nucleotide sequence: TGCGCCAGCAGCCAACGGCGGGACGTCTCTCGCTATGGCTACACCTTC. Protein sequence: CASSQRRDVSRYGYTF.

The V gene is TRBV11-2, the J gene TRBJ2-1; TRBD2 matches 9 bases. Germline V lookup: CDR1 SGHAT, CDR2 FQNNGV. The CDR3 covers 15 residues. Germline trimming cut 5 bases from V and 8 bases from J; bases unmatched to any gene: 10. The DNA of the CDR3 is TGTGCCAGCAGCCTGAGCGGGGGGCTCGGGGATGAGCAGTTCTTC. The encoded protein is CASSLSGGLGDEQFF.

Concerning this clone itself: The sample contains more than one DNA sequence encoding this CDR3. This CDR3 is CASSLLRETQYF. In nucleotides, the CDR3 is TGTGCCAGCAGTTTGCTAAGAGAGACCCAGTACTTC. The genes are TRBV28 and TRBJ2-5; D uncertain. V shed 3 bases and J shed 4 bases, with 6 bases lying between them. Germline V CDR1 and CDR2: MDHEN, SYDVKM. The CDR3 has 12 residues.

This clone was found a few times. V gene TRBV7-8 combines with J gene TRBJ1-3; D not certain. The germline gives CDR1 SGHVS, CDR2 FQNEAQ. CDR3 size: 16 residues. V was shortened by 5 bases and J by 1 base, with 15 bases between the two germline ends. The chain's CDR3 is CASSIKPSRSGNTIYF. The DNA of the CDR3 is TGTGCCAGCAGCATCAAACCCAGCAGGTCTGGAAACACCATATATTTT. The full variable domain, its missing parts supplied by reference TRBV7-8 and TRBJ1-3, is GAGVSQSPRYKVAKRGQDVALRCDPISGHVSLFWYQQALGQGPEFLTYFQNEAQLDKSGLPSDRFFAERPEGSVSTLKIQRTQQEDSAVYLCASSIKPSRSGNTIYFGEGSWLTVV.